This T cell receptor (beta chain) was captured in a study of shared clonotypes between healthy human individuals. At the deep level, the assay was run. Method: immunoSEQ multiplex PCR; TCRdb's copy keeps in-frame clones and lacks some. Seen here are roughly 2.4 million clones, 90% to 97% observed once, and the top ten hold roughly 0.13%. Notes on the study in general: The represented genetic and exposure-history diversity was limited by the small number of donors. Donor clonotype sharing was expected to depend on sequencing depth.

The ends were cut back, 6 bases at V and 4 bases at J, with 15 bases in the middle. CDR1 is ENHRY, CDR2 SYGVKD, per germline. This CDR3 has 14 residues. To note about this clone: What it binds is unknown.

This sequence originates from a man aged 18-30 years in good health. The J gene is TRBJ2-5, the V gene TRBV10-3; D is perhaps TRBD1 (6 bases). The sequenced material came from naive CD4+ T cells sorted from blood. Subset specified: CD45RA+ positively selected. The CDR3 here is CAIRGSRGPETQYF. The CDR3 coding sequence is TGTGCCATCAGAGGATCCAGGGGTCCAGAGACCCAGTACTTC.